The next 21 T cell receptor beta chains were all read from a single sample in a study of shared clonotypes between healthy human individuals. Assay: immunoSEQ multiplex PCR; the TCRdb copy retains only in-frame clones and omits some. The sample includes around 2.1 million clones, approximately 94% of them seen just once. The naive CD8 fraction comprised CD45RO-negative cells positively selected for CCR7 and excluded terminally differentiated effector memory CD45RA+ cells. What was sequenced was naive CD8+ T cells from PBMCs. The receptor set was obtained from a man between 18 and 35 years old in good health. Some clones in this sample may be carry-over from other donors' samples.

Details on this clone: In the same sample, other DNA sequences code for this CDR3. The V and J genes are TRBV9 and TRBJ1-3; D is perhaps TRBD1 (5 bases). The CDR3 runs to 15 residues. The V and J ends lost 2 bases and 0 bases respectively, with 9 bases between them. Germline CDR1 is SGDLS and CDR2 is YYNGEE. Written as DNA, the CDR3 is TGTGCCAGCAGCGTGGGGGATACCTCTGGAAACACCATATATTTT. It translates to CASSVGDTSGNTIYF. Full variable domain (outside the CDR3, taken from reference TRBV9 and TRBJ1-3): DSGVTQTPKHLITATGQRVTLRCSPRSGDLSVYWYQQSLDQGLQFLIQYYNGEERAKGNILERFSAQQFPDLHSELNLSSLELGDSALYFCASSVGDTSGNTIYFGEGSWLTVV.

The V and J genes are TRBV7-9 and TRBJ1-1; D unresolved. Trimming cost V 1 base and J 1 base, with 10 bases left between them. The germline CDR1 and CDR2 sequences are SEHNR and FQNEAQ (reference sequence). The CDR3 runs 15 residues. The DNA of the CDR3 is TGTGCCAGCAGCTTAGTTAGCCCCCGGAACACTGAAGCTTTCTTT. It is translated as CASSLVSPRNTEAFF.

The gene calls are TRBV7-7 and TRBJ2-1; perhaps D is TRBD1 or TRBD2 (5 bases each). The CDR3 length is 15 residues. Germline-derived CDR1 and CDR2 are SSHAT and FNYEAQ (reference sequence). Trimming stripped 5 bases from V and 6 bases from J, with 17 bases between. The CDR3 DNA follows: TGTGCCAGCAGCCTGGGCCAAGAGGGGTTCAATGAGCAGTTCTTC. Amino acid sequence: CASSLGQEGFNEQFF.

J is TRBJ1-2 and V is TRBV7-8; D unresolved. V was clipped by 2 bases and J by 0 bases, with 10 bases between them. CDR3 length: 15 amino acids. Germline loops: CDR1 SGHVS, CDR2 FQNEAQ. In DNA, the CDR3 is TGTGCCAGCAGCTTAAGCAAAGCGGCTAACTATGGCTACACCTTC. It translates to CASSLSKAANYGYTF.

The chain employs TRBV7-2 and TRBJ2-2; D may be TRBD1 (6 bases). V was clipped by 3 bases and J by 3 bases, with 17 bases between them. Germline CDR1 is SGHTA and CDR2 is FQGNSA. CDR3 length: 17 residues. CDR3 loop: CASSLGQGFSDTGELFF. CDR3 bases: TGTGCCAGCAGCTTGGGCCAGGGGTTTTCGGACACCGGGGAGCTGTTTTTT.

The chain joins TRBV14 to TRBJ2-2; D call uncertain. CDR1 and CDR2 from the germline V gene are SGHDN and FVKESK. Trimming took 0 bases from V and 2 from J, leaving 13 bases between them. The CDR3 contains 17 residues. The CDR3 loop is CASSQDTKGSNTGELFF. The CDR3, as DNA: TGTGCCAGCAGCCAAGATACGAAAGGATCAAACACCGGGGAGCTGTTTTTT.

This clone came up a few times. This sequence joins TRBV6-6 and TRBJ1-1, with D possibly matching TRBD1 (5 bases). Germline CDR1 reads MNHNY; CDR2 reads SVGAGI (reference sequence). The V end was cut by 4 bases, the J end by 11 bases, with 17 bases between. The CDR3 loop spans 13 amino acids. This CDR3 is CASSSILLGPAFF. Here the CDR3 DNA reads TGTGCCAGCAGTTCCATCCTGTTGGGGCCTGCTTTCTTT.

The genes are TRBV20-1 and TRBJ2-1; D ambiguous. Germline CDR1 reads DFQATT; CDR2 reads SNEGSKA (reference sequence). The V gene lost 5 bases and the J gene lost 9 bases, with 11 bases spanning the gap. This CDR3 has 11 residues. The CDR3 loop is CSAAEWGEQFF. In DNA, the CDR3 is TGCAGTGCTGCGGAGTGGGGTGAGCAGTTCTTC.

This chain joins TRBV2 and TRBJ2-7, with D possibly matching TRBD1 (6 bases). CDR3 size: 15 residues. Germline V CDR1 and CDR2: SNHLY, FYNNEI. The V and J ends lost 0 bases and 3 bases respectively, with 12 bases between them. This chain's CDR3 is CASSEAARGRYEQYF. The CDR3 DNA follows: TGTGCCAGCAGTGAAGCGGCCAGGGGACGCTACGAGCAGTACTTC.

This chain uses TRBV19 with TRBJ2-1; TRBD2 matches 11 bases. The CDR3 runs to 15 residues. The V segment lost 7 bases and the J segment 6 bases; nucleotides outside the gene matches: 8. Looked up from germline, CDR1 is LNHDA and CDR2 is SQIVND (reference sequence). The CDR3 region is CASTSGTSGRNEQFF. The CDR3 DNA is TGTGCCAGTACCTCCGGGACTAGCGGCCGCAATGAGCAGTTCTTC.

The chain employs TRBV9 and TRBJ2-2; TRBD2 might be the D (6 bases). The length of the CDR3 is 18 residues. Germline V gene lookup returns CDR1 SGDLS and CDR2 YYNGEE. V shed 0 bases and J shed 4 bases, with 19 bases lying between them. CDR3 region: CASSVVSAKPGGTGELFF. CDR3 coding DNA: TGTGCCAGCAGCGTAGTATCCGCAAAGCCCGGGGGCACCGGGGAGCTGTTTTTT.

In the case of this clone: Other DNA sequences in the sample encode the same CDR3. The gene calls are TRBV9 and TRBJ2-7; 8 bases fit TRBD2. The V and J ends lost 0 bases and 3 bases, in that order; junction bases with no gene match: 5. The CDR3 has 15 residues. Germline assignment: CDR1 SGDLS and CDR2 YYNGEE. CDR3 residues: CASSVAGSGIYEQYF. The CDR3 DNA reads TGTGCCAGCAGCGTAGCGGGTAGCGGGATCTACGAGCAGTACTTC.

J is TRBJ1-5 and V is TRBV2; tentatively, D is TRBD1 (6 bases). The V gene's germline CDR1 is SNHLY and CDR2 FYNNEI. The CDR3 has 15 residues. The V end was cut by 3 bases, the J end by 2 bases, with 11 bases between. CDR3 sequence reads: CASSDRRGRNQPQHF. DNA of the CDR3: TGTGCCAGCAGTGACCGCAGGGGCCGCAATCAGCCCCAGCATTTT.

This sequence joins TRBV6-5 and TRBJ2-2; possibly TRBD1 for D (5 bases). The CDR3 length is 14 residues. The V end lost 6 bases, the J end lost 3 bases, and 11 bases lay between the germline ends. CDR1 and CDR2 from the germline V gene are MNHEY and SVGAGI. The CDR3 reads CASSQTGYTGELFF. The CDR3 DNA sequence: TGTGCCAGCAGCCAAACAGGCTACACCGGGGAGCTGTTTTTT.

CDR3 protein: CASTGGWQETQYF. CDR3 nucleotide sequence: TGTGCCAGTACAGGGGGCTGGCAAGAGACCCAGTACTTC. The rearrangement joins TRBV19 to TRBJ2-5, with 8 bases lining up with TRBD1. V lost 7 bases to trimming and J lost 2 bases; unmatched junction nucleotides: 3. Germline-derived CDR1 and CDR2 are LNHDA and SQIVND (reference sequence). The CDR3 consists of 13 residues.

The J gene is TRBJ2-1, the V gene TRBV27, with 9 bases identical to TRBD2. Germline V lookup: CDR1 MNHEY, CDR2 SMNVEV (reference sequence). V lost 5 bases and J lost 16; bases outside the gene matches: 12. CDR3 length: 13 amino acids. The CDR3 spells CASSPILGTSIFF. The CDR3, as DNA: TGTGCCAGCAGTCCTATCCTCGGGACTAGCATTTTCTTC.

This sequence joins TRBV9 and TRBJ2-7, with D tentatively TRBD2 (6 bases). Per germline, CDR1 SGDLS and CDR2 YYNGEE. This CDR3 is built from 16 residues. Trimming shortened V by 2 bases and J by 2 bases, and 17 bases separated the two germline ends. CDR3 in amino acids: CASSVPPDRGAYEQYF. CDR3 nucleotides: TGTGCCAGCAGCGTTCCACCCGACCGCGGGGCCTACGAGCAGTACTTC.

The rearrangement uses TRBV5-6 and TRBJ1-1, with D hard to call. The V gene lost 2 bases and the J gene lost 0 bases, with 5 bases spanning the gap. The CDR3 consists of 13 residues. Germline assignment: CDR1 SGHDT and CDR2 YYEEEE. CDR3 protein: CASSFGLNTEAFF. CDR3 sequence (DNA): TGTGCCAGCAGCTTCGGTTTGAACACTGAAGCTTTCTTT.

The V and J genes are TRBV6-5 and TRBJ2-1; TRBD2 matches at 7 bases. The CDR3 runs to 13 residues. Germline CDR1 is MNHEY and CDR2 is SVGAGI. The junction had 0 bases not matched to a gene; V was cut back by 5 bases and J by 2 bases. CDR3 nucleotide sequence: TGTGCCAGCAGTAGCGGGACCTACAATGAGCAGTTCTTC. This codes for CASSSGTYNEQFF.

The chain uses TRBV13 and TRBJ2-7; 12 bases match TRBD1. The CDR3 contains 15 residues. The junction had 9 bases not matched to a gene; V was cut back by 5 bases and J by 7 bases. Germline V lookup: CDR1 PRHDT, CDR2 FYEKMQ (reference sequence). The DNA for the CDR3 is TGTGCCAGCAGCCCAGGGACAGGGGGCGCGAGAGAGCAGTACTTC. Residues: CASSPGTGGAREQYF.

A single count supports this clone. J is TRBJ1-4 and V is TRBV5-4, with D possibly TRBD1 on 6 matching bases. The CDR3 loop spans 15 amino acids. The germline CDR1 and CDR2 sequences are SGHNT and YYREEE (reference sequence). V lost 0 bases to trimming and J lost 3 bases, with 9 bases between them. CDR3 region: CASSLEEGANEKLFF. CDR3 bases: TGTGCCAGCAGCTTGGAAGAGGGGGCTAATGAAAAACTGTTTTTT.